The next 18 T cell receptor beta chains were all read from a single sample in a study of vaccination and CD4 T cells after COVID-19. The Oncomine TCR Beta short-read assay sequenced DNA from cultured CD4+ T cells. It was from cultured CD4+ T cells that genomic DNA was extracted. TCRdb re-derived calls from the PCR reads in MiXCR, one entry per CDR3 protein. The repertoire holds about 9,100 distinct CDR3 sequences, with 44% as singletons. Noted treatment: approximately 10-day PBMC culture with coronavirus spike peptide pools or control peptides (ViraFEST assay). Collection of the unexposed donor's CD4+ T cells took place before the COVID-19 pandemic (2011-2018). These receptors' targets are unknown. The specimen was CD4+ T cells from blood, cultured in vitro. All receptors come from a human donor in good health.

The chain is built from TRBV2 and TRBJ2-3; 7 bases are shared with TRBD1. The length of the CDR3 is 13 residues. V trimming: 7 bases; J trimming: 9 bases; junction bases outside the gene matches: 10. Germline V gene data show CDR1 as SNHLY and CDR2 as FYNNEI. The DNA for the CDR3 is TGTGCCAGCACCCGCCTACAGGGGATAACGCAGTATTTT. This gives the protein CASTRLQGITQYF.

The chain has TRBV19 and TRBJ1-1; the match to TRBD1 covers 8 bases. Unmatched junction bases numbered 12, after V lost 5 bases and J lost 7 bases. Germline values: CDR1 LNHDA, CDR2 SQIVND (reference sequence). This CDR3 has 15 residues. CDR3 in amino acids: CASSLLGQVPYEAFF. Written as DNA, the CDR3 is TGTGCCAGTAGTCTTCTGGGACAGGTCCCATATGAAGCTTTCTTT.

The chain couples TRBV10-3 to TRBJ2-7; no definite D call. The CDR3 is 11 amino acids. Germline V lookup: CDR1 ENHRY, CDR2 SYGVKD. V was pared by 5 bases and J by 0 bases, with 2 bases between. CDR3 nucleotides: TGTGCCATCAGTAACTCCTACGAGCAGTACTTC. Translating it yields CAISNSYEQYF.

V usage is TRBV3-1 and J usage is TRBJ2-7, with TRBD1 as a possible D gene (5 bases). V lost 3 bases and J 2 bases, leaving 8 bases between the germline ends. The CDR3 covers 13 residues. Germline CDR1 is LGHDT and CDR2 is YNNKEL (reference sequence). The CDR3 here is CASSHDRAYEQYF. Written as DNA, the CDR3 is TGTGCCAGCAGCCACGACAGAGCCTACGAGCAGTACTTC.

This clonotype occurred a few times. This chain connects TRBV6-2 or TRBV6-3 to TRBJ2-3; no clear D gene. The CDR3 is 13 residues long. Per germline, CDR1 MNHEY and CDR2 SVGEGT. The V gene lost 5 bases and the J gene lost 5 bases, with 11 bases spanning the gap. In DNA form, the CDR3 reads TGTGCCAGCAGTCCGTGGACGGGAGATACGCAGTATTTT. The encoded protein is CASSPWTGDTQYF.

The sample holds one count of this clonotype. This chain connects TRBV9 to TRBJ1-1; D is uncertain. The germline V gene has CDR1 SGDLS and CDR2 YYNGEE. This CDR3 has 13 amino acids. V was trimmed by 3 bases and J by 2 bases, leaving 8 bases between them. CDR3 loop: CASSAMPNTEAFF. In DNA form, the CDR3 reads TGTGCCAGCAGCGCAATGCCCAACACTGAAGCTTTCTTT.

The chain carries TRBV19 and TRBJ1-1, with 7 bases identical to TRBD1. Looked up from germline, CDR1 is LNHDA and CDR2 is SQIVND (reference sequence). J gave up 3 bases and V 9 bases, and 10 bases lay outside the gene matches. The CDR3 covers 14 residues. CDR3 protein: CASRQGRWDTEAFF. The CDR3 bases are TGTGCCAGCCGACAGGGCCGGTGGGACACTGAAGCTTTCTTT.

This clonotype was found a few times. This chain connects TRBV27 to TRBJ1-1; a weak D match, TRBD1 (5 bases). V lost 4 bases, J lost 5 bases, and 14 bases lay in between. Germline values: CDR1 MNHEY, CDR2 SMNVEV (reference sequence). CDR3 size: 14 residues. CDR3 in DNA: TGTGCCAGCAGTTACAAGGGGAGGATTACTGAAGCTTTCTTT. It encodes CASSYKGRITEAFF.

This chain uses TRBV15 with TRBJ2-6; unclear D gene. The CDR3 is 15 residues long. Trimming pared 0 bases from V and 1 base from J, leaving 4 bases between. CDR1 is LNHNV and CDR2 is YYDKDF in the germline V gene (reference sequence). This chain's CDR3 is CATSREGSGANVLTF. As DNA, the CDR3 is TGTGCCACCAGCAGAGAAGGGTCTGGGGCCAACGTCCTGACTTTC.

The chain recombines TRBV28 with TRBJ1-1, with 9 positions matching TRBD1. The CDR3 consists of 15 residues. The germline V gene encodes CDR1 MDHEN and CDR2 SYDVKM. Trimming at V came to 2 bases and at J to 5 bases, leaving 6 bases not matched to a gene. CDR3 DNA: TGTGCCAGCAGTTTACCACAGGGGGCAGGAACTGAAGCTTTCTTT. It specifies CASSLPQGAGTEAFF.

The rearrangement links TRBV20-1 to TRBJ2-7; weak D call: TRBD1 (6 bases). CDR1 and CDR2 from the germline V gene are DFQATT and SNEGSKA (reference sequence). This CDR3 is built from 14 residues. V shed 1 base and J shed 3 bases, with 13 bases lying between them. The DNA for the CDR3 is TGCAGTGCTAGAGCGGGACATCGGTTCTACGAGCAGTACTTC. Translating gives CSARAGHRFYEQYF.

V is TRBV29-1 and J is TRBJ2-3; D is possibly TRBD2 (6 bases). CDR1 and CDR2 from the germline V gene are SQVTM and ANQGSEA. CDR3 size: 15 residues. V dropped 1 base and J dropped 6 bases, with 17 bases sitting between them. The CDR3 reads CSVEALSGAGDTQYF. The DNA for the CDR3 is TGCAGCGTTGAAGCCCTTAGCGGAGCTGGGGATACGCAGTATTTT.

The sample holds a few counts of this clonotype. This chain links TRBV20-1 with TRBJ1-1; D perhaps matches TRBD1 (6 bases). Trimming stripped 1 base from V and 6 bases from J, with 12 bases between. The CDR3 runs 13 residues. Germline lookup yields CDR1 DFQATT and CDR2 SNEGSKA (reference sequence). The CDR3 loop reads CSARGEGDSEAFF. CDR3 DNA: TGCAGTGCTAGAGGTGAGGGGGACTCTGAAGCTTTCTTT.

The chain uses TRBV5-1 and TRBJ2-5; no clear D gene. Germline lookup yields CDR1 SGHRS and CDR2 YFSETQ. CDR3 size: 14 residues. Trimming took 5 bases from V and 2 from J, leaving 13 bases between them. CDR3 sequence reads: CASSQAGLQETQYF. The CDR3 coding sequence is TGCGCCAGCAGTCAGGCTGGCCTTCAAGAGACCCAGTACTTC.

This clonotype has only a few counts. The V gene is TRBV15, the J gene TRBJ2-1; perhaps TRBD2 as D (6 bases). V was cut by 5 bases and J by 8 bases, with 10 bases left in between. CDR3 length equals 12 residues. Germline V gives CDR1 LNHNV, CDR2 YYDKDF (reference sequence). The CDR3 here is CATSGPGDEQFF. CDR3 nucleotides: TGTGCCACCAGCGGCCCGGGAGATGAGCAGTTCTTC. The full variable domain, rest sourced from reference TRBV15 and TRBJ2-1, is DAMVIQNPRYQVTQFGKPVTLSCSQTLNHNVMYWYQQKSSQAPKLLFHYYDKDFNNEADTPDNFQSRRPNTSFCFLDIRSPGLGDTAMYLCATSGPGDEQFFGPGTRLTVL.

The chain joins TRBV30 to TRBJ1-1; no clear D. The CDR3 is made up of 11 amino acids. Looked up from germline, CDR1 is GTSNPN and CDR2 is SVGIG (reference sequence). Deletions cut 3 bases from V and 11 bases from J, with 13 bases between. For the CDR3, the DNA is TGTGCCTGGAGAACAACTTTTGGGGCTTTCTTT. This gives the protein CAWRTTFGAFF.

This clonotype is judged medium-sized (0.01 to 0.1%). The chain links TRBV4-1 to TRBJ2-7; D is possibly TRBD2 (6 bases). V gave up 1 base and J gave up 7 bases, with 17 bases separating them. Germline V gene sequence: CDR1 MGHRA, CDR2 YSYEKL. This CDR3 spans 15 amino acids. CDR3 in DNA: TGCGCCAGCAGCCAAGTAATTAGCGGTAGCCTGGAGCAGTACTTC. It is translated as CASSQVISGSLEQYF.

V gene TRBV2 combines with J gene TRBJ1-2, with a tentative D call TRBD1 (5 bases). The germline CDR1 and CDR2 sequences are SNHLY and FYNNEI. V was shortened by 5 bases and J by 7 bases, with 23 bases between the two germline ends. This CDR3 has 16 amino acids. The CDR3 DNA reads TGTGCCAGCAGTACAGTCCTGCGGGGAAGGGGTCGTGGCTACACCTTC. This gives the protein CASSTVLRGRGRGYTF.